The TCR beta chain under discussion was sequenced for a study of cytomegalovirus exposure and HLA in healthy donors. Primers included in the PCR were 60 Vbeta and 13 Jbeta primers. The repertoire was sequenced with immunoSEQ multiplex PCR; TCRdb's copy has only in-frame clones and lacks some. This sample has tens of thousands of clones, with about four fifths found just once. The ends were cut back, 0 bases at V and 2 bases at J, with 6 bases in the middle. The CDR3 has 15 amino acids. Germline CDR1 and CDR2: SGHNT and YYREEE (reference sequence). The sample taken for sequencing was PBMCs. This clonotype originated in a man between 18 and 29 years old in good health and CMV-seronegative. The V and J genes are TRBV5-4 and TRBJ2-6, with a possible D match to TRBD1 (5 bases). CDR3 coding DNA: TGTGCCAGCAGCTTGGTAGGGGCTGGGGCCAACGTCCTGACTTTC. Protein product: CASSLVGAGANVLTF. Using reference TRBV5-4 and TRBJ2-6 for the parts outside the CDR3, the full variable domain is ETGVTQSPTHLIKTRGQQVTLRCSSQSGHNTVSWYQQALGQGPQFIFQYYREEENGRGNFPPRFSGLQFPNYSSELNVNALELDDSALYLCASSLVGAGANVLTFGAGSRLTVL.